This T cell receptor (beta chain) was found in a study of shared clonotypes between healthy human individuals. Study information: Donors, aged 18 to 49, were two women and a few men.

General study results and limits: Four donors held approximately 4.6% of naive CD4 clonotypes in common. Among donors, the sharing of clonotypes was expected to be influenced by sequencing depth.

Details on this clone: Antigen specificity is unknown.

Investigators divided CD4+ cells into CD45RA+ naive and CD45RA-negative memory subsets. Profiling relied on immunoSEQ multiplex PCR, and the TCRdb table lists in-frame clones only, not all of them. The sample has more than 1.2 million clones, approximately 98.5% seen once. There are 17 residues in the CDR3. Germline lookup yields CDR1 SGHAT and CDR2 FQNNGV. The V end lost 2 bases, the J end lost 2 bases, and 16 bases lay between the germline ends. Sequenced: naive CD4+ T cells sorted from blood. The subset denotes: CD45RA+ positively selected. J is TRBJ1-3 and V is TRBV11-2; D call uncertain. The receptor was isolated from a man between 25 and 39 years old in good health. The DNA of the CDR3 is TGTGCCAGCAGCTTAAGGGAGATCAACCTCCCTGGAAACACCATATATTTT. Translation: CASSLREINLPGNTIYF.